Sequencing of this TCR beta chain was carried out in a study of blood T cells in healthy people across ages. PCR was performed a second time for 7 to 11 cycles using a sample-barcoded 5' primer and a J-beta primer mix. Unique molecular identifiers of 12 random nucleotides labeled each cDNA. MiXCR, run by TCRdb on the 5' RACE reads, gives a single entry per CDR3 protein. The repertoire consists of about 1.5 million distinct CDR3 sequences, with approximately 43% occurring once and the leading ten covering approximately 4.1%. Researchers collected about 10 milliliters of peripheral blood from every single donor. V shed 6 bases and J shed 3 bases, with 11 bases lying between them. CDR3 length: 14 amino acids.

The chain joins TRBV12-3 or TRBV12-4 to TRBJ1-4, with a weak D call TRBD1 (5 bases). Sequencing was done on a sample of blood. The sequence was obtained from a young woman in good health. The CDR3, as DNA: TGTGCCAGCAGCTGGGGACGGTCTAATGAAAAACTGTTTTTT. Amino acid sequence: CASSWGRSNEKLFF.